The clone carrying this TCR beta chain was found a few times. This record comes from a study of blood T cell repertoires in COVID-19. Background on the study: Some COVID-19 samples were acute and others convalescent; all came from the United States, Italy and Spain. T cells, B-cell-depleted T cells, or PBMCs supplied cDNA or gDNA.

This CDR3 is 15 amino acids long. V was pared by 3 bases and J by 0 bases, with 7 bases between. Germline V CDR1 and CDR2: KGHDR, SFDVKD. Source study methods: Nucleated cell number was recorded as an estimate derived from reference gene primer amplification. Libraries were prepared by immunoSEQ multiplex PCR; TCRdb keeps only in-frame clonotypes and omits some of them. V and J calls and clone size are copied from that table; D and trimming were computed from the DNA. This table holds 250,000 to 400,000 clones, 75% to 90% found once. Categorization into cohorts depended on clinical history that participants reported.

This sequence originates from a woman in her twenties or thirties who had been exposed to COVID-19. The chain carries TRBV24-1 and TRBJ1-4; D is unresolved. The sample consisted of PBMCs or T cells enriched from blood (not recorded which). Here the CDR3 reads CATSDGSATNEKLFF. CDR3 bases: TGTGCCACCAGTGATGGCAGTGCAACTAATGAAAAACTGTTTTTT.